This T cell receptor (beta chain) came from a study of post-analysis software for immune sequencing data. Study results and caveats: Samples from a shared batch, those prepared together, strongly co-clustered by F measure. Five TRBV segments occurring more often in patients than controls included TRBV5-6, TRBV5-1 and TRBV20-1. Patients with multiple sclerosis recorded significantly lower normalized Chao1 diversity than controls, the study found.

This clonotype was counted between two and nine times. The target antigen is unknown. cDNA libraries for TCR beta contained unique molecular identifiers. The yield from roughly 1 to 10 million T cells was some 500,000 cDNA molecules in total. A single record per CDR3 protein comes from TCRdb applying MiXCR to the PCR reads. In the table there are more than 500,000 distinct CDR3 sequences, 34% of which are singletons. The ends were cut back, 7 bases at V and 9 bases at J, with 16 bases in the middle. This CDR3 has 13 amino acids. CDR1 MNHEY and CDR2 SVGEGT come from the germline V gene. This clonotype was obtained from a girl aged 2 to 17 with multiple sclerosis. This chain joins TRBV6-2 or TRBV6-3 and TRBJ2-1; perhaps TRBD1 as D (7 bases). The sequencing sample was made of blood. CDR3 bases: TGTGCCAGCACCGGAGGGGGCCGGAGTGAGCAGTTCTTC. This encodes CASTGGGRSEQFF.